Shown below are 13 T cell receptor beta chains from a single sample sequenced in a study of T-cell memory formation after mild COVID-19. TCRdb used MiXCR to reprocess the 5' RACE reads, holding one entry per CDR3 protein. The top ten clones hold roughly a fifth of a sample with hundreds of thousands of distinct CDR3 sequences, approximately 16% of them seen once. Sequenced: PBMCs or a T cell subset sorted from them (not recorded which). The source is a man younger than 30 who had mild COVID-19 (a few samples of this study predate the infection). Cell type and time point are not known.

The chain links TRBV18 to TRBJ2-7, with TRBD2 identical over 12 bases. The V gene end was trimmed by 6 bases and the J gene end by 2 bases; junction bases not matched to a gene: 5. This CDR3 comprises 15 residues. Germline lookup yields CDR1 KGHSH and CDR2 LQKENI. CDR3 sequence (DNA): TGTGCCAGCTCGCGGGGACTAGCGGGCGCCTACGAGCAGTACTTC. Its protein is CASSRGLAGAYEQYF.

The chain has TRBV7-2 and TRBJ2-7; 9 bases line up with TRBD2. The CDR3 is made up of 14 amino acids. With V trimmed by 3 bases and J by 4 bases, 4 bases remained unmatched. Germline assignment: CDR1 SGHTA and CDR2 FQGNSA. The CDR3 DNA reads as TGTGCCAGCAGCTTTGGGCGGGGGGGTTACGAGCAGTACTTC. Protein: CASSFGRGGYEQYF.

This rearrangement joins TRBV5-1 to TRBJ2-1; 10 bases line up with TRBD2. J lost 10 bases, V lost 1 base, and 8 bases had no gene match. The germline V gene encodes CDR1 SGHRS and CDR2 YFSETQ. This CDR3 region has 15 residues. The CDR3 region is CASSLSASGGKEQFF. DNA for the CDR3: TGCGCCAGCAGCTTGTCTGCTAGCGGGGGAAAAGAGCAGTTCTTC.

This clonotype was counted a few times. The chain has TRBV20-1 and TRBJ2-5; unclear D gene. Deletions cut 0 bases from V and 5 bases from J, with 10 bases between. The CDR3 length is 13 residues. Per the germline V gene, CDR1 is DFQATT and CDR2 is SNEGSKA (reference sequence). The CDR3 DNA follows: TGCAGTGCTAGAGACTCGGGCATCGAGACCCAGTACTTC. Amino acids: CSARDSGIETQYF.

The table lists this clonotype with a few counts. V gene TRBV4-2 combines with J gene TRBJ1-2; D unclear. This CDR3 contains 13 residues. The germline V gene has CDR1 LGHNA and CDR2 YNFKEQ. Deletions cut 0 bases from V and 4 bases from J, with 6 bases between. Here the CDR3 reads CASSQDKFYGYTF. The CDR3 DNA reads TGTGCCAGCAGCCAAGATAAATTCTATGGCTACACCTTC.

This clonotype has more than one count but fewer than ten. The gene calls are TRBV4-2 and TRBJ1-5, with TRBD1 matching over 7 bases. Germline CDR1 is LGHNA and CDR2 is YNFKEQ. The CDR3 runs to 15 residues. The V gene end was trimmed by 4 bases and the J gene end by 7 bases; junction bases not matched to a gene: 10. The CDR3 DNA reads TGTGCCAGCAGCCCCACAGGGGAATCCCAACAGCCCCAGCATTTT. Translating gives CASSPTGESQQPQHF.

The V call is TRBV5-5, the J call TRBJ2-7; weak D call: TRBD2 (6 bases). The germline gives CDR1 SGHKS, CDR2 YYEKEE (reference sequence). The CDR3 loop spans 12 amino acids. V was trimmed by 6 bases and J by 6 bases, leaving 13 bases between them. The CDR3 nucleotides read TGTGCCAGCACCCTCACTAGCATCGAGCAGTACTTC. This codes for CASTLTSIEQYF.

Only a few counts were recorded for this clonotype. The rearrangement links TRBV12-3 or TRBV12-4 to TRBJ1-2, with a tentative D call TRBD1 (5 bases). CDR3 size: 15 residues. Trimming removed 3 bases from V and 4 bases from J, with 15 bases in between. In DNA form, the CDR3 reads TGTGCCAGCAGTTTTTGGAGGGGATTCGGCTATGGCTACACCTTC. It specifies CASSFWRGFGYGYTF.

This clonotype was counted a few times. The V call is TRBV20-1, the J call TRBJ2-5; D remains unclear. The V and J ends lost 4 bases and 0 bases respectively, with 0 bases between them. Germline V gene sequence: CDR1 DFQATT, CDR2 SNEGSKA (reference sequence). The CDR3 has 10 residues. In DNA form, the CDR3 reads TGCAGTGCTAACCAAGAGACCCAGTACTTC. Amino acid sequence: CSANQETQYF.

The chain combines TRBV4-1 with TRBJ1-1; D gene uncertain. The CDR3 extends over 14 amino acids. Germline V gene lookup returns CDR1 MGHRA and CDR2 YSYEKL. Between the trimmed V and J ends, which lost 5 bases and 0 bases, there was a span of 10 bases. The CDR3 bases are TGCGCCAGCAGCGAGGGAGAGATGAACACTGAAGCTTTCTTT. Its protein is CASSEGEMNTEAFF.

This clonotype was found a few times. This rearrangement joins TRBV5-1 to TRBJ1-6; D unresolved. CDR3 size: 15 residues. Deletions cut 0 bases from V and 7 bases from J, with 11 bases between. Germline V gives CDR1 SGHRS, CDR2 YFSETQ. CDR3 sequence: CASSLESRPNSPLHF. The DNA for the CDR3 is TGCGCCAGCAGCTTGGAGTCCCGGCCCAATTCACCCCTCCACTTT.

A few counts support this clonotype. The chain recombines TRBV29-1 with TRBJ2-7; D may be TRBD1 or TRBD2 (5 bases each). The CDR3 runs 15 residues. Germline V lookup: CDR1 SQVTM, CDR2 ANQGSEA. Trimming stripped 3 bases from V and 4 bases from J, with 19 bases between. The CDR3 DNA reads TGCAGCGTTGAGTTAGCCGGGACGGAGCTTTACGAGCAGTACTTC. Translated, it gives CSVELAGTELYEQYF.

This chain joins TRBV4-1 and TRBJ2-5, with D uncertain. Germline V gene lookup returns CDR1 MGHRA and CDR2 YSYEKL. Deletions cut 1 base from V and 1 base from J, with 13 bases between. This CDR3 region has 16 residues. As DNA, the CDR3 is TGCGCCAGCAGCCAAGGTTCACTGTCGCTCCAAGAGACCCAGTACTTC. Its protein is CASSQGSLSLQETQYF.